Listed below are T cell receptor beta chains from one sample, sequenced in a study of T cell responses to AZD1222 COVID-19 vaccine. Profiled with immunoSEQ multiplex PCR; TCRdb holds only in-frame clones, not every one. The repertoire holds about 110,000 clones, with about 88% as singletons. The sample here was peripheral blood, taken on day 0 of AZD1222 vaccination. The receptors were sampled from an adult in good health. Both conserved end residues are part of each CDR3. D genes are given only for firm matches. Only some rows state a clone size, as once, few, many or a class for expanded clones.

d_gene	abundance	v_gene	j_gene	CDR3nt	CDR3aa
TRBD1	NA	TRBV2	TRBJ2-7	TGTGCCAGCAGTCTGGACAGGGATCATTCCTACGAGCAGTACTTC	CASSLDRDHSYEQYF
TRBD1	few	TRBV5-4	TRBJ1-3	TGTGCCAGCAGTCCTACAGGGGTGGGAAACACCATATATTTT	CASSPTGVGNTIYF
NA	NA	TRBV18	TRBJ1-4	TGTGCCAGCTCATTCACCGGGGGGAATGAAAAACTGTTTTTT	CASSFTGGNEKLFF
NA	NA	TRBV25-1	TRBJ1-5	TGTGCCAGCAGTGACTTGGCAGGTGATCAGCCCCAGCATTTT	CASSDLAGDQPQHF
NA	few	TRBV5-1	TRBJ1-1	TGCGCCAGCAGTCGGGGGAACACTGAAGCTTTCTTT	CASSRGNTEAFF
TRBD1	NA	TRBV6-2/TRBV6-3	TRBJ1-2	TGTGCCAGCAGTCCACAGGGGGCCAACTATGGCTACACCTTC	CASSPQGANYGYTF
NA	NA	TRBV13	TRBJ1-5	TGTGCCAGCAGCTCGGGCCCGGCGAGCAATCAGCCCCAGCATTTT	CASSSGPASNQPQHF
NA	NA	TRBV27	TRBJ2-7	TGTGCCAGCAGAACGGGGGCCGAGCAGTACTTC	CASRTGAEQYF
NA	few	TRBV6-5	TRBJ1-5	TGTGCCAGCAGTTACCCGACAGGTATTCTCAATCAGCCCCAGCATTTT	CASSYPTGILNQPQHF
NA	NA	TRBV9	TRBJ1-2	TGTGCCAGCAGCGCCCAAACCCGTTACGGCTACACCTTC	CASSAQTRYGYTF
TRBD2	NA	TRBV14	TRBJ2-7	TGTGCCAGCAGCCAAGGATTGACTAGCGGCAGAGAGCAGTACTTC	CASSQGLTSGREQYF
NA	few	TRBV30	TRBJ1-2	TGTGCCTGTACGAGGCAGCCCTTAGTAGGCTACACCTTC	CACTRQPLVGYTF
NA	NA	TRBV10-3	TRBJ1-1	TGTGCCACGATGCCCAGGGAGAACACTGAAGCTTTCTTT	CATMPRENTEAFF
TRBD1	NA	TRBV14	TRBJ2-7	TGTGCCAGCAGCCCTTGGGACAGCTCCTACGAGCAGTACTTC	CASSPWDSSYEQYF
NA	NA	TRBV10-3	TRBJ2-7	TGTGCCATCACCTCTAGCGCTCCCCCACACGAGCAGTACTTC	CAITSSAPPHEQYF
NA	few	TRBV19	TRBJ1-1	TGTGCCAGTAGTCGGACGGTGGACACTGAAGCTTTCTTT	CASSRTVDTEAFF
NA	NA	TRBV5-4	TRBJ1-4	TGTGCCAGCAGCCCAAAACCTCTATGGGACTTATTCGAAAAACTGTTTTTT	CASSPKPLWDLFEKLFF
NA	NA	TRBV6-5	TRBJ2-1	TGTGCCAGCAGACAGTCAGGGCCCTACAATGAGCAGTTCTTC	CASRQSGPYNEQFF
TRBD1	NA	TRBV7-8	TRBJ2-2	TGTGCCAGCAGGGGAGACAGGGGCGCGAACACCGGGGAGCTGTTTTTT	CASRGDRGANTGELFF
NA	once	TRBV3-1/TRBV3-2	TRBJ2-7	TGTGCCAGCAGCCAGCTCGGAGGAGTCCACGAGCAGTACTTC	CASSQLGGVHEQYF
NA	NA	TRBV5-5	TRBJ1-2	TGTGCCAGCAGCTTGGCTTCTGATGGCTACACCTTC	CASSLASDGYTF
NA	NA	TRBV6-5	TRBJ1-5	TGTGCCAGCAGTTTCTGGGGGGGAAAGGGCAATCAGCCCCAGCATTTT	CASSFWGGKGNQPQHF
NA	once	TRBV19	TRBJ2-6	TGTGCCAGTATAAGGGTGAGCGGGTCCGGGGCCAACGTCCTGACTTTC	CASIRVSGSGANVLTF
TRBD1	NA	TRBV24-1	TRBJ2-5	TGTGCCACCAGTGATACTGGACAGGGGCAAGAGACCCAGTACTTC	CATSDTGQGQETQYF
NA	NA	TRBV6-5	TRBJ1-2	TGTGCCAGCAATGCCAAGGGGCTCCCGGGCTATGGCTACACCTTC	CASNAKGLPGYGYTF
TRBD1	NA	TRBV5-1	TRBJ2-7	TGCGCCAGCAGCGTGACGGGACAGTCCTACGAGCAGTACTTC	CASSVTGQSYEQYF